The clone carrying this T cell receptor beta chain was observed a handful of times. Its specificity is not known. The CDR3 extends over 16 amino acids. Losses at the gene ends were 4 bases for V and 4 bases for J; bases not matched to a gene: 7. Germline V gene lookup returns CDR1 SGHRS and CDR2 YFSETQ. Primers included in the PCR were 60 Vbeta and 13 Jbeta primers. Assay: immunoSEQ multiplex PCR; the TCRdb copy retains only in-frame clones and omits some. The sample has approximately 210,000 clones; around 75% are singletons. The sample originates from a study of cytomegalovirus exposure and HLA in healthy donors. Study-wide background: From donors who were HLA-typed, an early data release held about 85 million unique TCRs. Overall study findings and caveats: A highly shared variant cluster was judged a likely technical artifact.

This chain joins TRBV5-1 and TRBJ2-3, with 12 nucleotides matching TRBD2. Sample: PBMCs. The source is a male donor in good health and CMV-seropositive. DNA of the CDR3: TGCGCCAGCAGCCCTCAGACTAGCGGGGGCTCAGATACGCAGTATTTT. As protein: CASSPQTSGGSDTQYF.